Listed here is a single TCR beta chain. The data belong to a study of blood T cell repertoires in COVID-19. Across the study: PBMCs, B-cell-depleted T cells, or T cells were the source of the cDNA or gDNA that made up the material.

Some clones are missing from TCRdb's copy, which holds only in-frame ones; the method was immunoSEQ multiplex PCR. The data contain about 280,000 clones, more than 75% of them seen just once; the ten biggest clones take up 2% to 2.5%. With V trimmed by 5 bases and J by 4 bases, 8 bases remained unmatched. The CDR3 extends over 15 amino acids. The germline gives CDR1 SGHRS, CDR2 YFSETQ. V is TRBV5-1 and J is TRBJ2-2; TRBD2 aligns across 7 bases. The sequence derives from a woman in her twenties or thirties who had recovered from COVID-19. What was sequenced was peripheral blood. CDR3 region: CASSPMGRATGELFF. As DNA, the CDR3 is TGCGCCAGCAGTCCCATGGGGAGGGCCACCGGGGAGCTGTTTTTT.